These 26 T cell receptor beta chains were all obtained from the same sample, sequenced in a study of post-analysis software for immune sequencing data. Study results and limitations: In patients, four to six TRBV segments were more frequent than in controls, with TRBV5-6, TRBV5-1 and TRBV20-1 among them.

The antigens of these receptors remain unknown. The TCR beta cDNA libraries contained unique molecular identifiers. One entry per CDR3 protein results from TCRdb running MiXCR on the PCR reads. The sample records more than 450,000 distinct CDR3 sequences, 30% to 40% being singletons. The sample taken for sequencing was blood. Source of these receptors: a girl younger than 18 with multiple sclerosis.

The chain joins TRBV5-1 to TRBJ1-2; 10 nucleotides match TRBD1. Germline V gene sequence: CDR1 SGHRS, CDR2 YFSETQ. Losses at the gene ends were 4 bases for V and 6 bases for J; bases not matched to a gene: 6. CDR3 length: 14 residues. The CDR3 region has the DNA TGCGCCAGCAGCCGGGACAGGGGTGTCGATGGCTACACCTTC. This translates into CASSRDRGVDGYTF.

J is TRBJ2-2 and V is TRBV20-1; D is undetermined. The V gene's germline CDR1 is DFQATT and CDR2 SNEGSKA (reference sequence). The germline V and J ends were trimmed by 0 bases and 4 bases, with 12 bases remaining between them. This CDR3 comprises 15 residues. The CDR3 is CSARDLPGGTGELFF. The CDR3, as DNA: TGCAGTGCTAGAGATCTTCCCGGTGGCACCGGGGAGCTGTTTTTT.

This clonotype was recorded once. The V call is TRBV15, the J call TRBJ1-4; no clear D. The ends were cut back, 1 base at V and 14 bases at J, with 14 bases in the middle. The CDR3 has 13 residues. The germline V gene encodes CDR1 LNHNV and CDR2 YYDKDF (reference sequence). The chain's CDR3 is CATSRALRGELFF. The DNA for the CDR3 is TGTGCCACCAGCAGAGCCTTGAGAGGCGAGCTGTTTTTT.

CDR3 in DNA: TGTGCCAGCAGCCCCCCATGCCGCTACGGGTTCTTC. As protein: CASSPPCRYGFF. The V and J genes are TRBV7-2 and TRBJ2-1; no reliable D call. Trimming took 5 bases from V and 15 from J, leaving 17 bases between them. The CDR3 is 12 residues long. Germline loops: CDR1 SGHTA, CDR2 FQGNSA. Full variable domain (missing parts from reference TRBV7-2 and TRBJ2-1): GAGVSQSPSNKVTEKGKDVELRCDPISGHTALYWYRQSLGQGLEFLIYFQGNSAPDKSGLPSDRFSAERTGGSVSTLTIQRTQQEDSAVYLCASSPPCRYGFFGPGTRLTVL.

This clonotype was recorded at least ten times. The chain links TRBV20-1 to TRBJ2-5, with D unclear. The CDR3 sequence is 12 residues long. Germline V lookup: CDR1 DFQATT, CDR2 SNEGSKA (reference sequence). V lost 3 bases to trimming and J lost 5 bases, with 10 bases between them. The CDR3 region has the DNA TGCAGTGCTAGCCCCGCTCCGGAGACCCAGTACTTC. As protein: CSASPAPETQYF.

This clonotype was seen only a few times. The V call is TRBV12-3 or TRBV12-4, the J call TRBJ1-2; D is possibly TRBD1 (5 bases). Trimming shortened V by 4 bases and J by 4 bases, and 13 bases separated the two germline ends. This CDR3 has 14 residues. CDR3 DNA sequence: TGTGCCAGCAGTTCTATCGGACATAGCTATGGCTACACCTTC. Its translation: CASSSIGHSYGYTF.

CDR3: CASSQASGVQETQFF. In DNA form, the CDR3 reads TGTGCCAGCAGCCAAGCTAGCGGGGTTCAAGAGACCCAGTTCTTC. The rearrangement uses TRBV3-1 and TRBJ2-5; TRBD2 agrees at 9 bases. The J call is in doubt because the DNA end fits TRBJ2-1 better. This CDR3 has 15 amino acids. Germline CDR1 is LGHDT and CDR2 is YNNKEL (reference sequence).

The chain combines TRBV2 with TRBJ1-2; unclear D gene. CDR3 length equals 15 residues. V gave up 5 bases and J gave up 4 bases, with 17 bases separating them. In germline, CDR1 is SNHLY, CDR2 FYNNEI. CDR3 sequence (DNA): TGTGCCAGCAGTATCGCCGAGGCAGTGTCCTATGGCTACACCTTC. Translated: CASSIAEAVSYGYTF.

The rearrangement joins TRBV20-1 to TRBJ2-1, with D possibly being TRBD1 (5 bases). Trimming pared 4 bases from V and 9 bases from J, leaving 13 bases between. The CDR3 is 12 amino acids. Germline CDR1 reads DFQATT; CDR2 reads SNEGSKA (reference sequence). The CDR3 DNA reads as TGCAGTGCTACGTCAGGGTCTGGTGAGCAGTTCTTC. Translation gives CSATSGSGEQFF.

This clonotype has only a few counts. This rearrangement joins TRBV29-1 to TRBJ2-7, with a weak D call TRBD1 (5 bases). Germline CDR1 is SQVTM and CDR2 is ANQGSEA. CDR3 size: 13 residues. V gave up 3 bases and J gave up 3 bases, with 12 bases separating them. The CDR3 coding sequence is TGCAGCGTTGATAGTCTAACAGGCTACGAGCAGTACTTC. Its protein product is CSVDSLTGYEQYF.

The chain recombines TRBV5-5 with TRBJ2-5, with TRBD1 matching 10 bases. This CDR3 region has 15 residues. The germline V gene encodes CDR1 SGHKS and CDR2 YYEKEE (reference sequence). V dropped 1 base and J dropped 5; count of bases not matched to a gene: 5. CDR3 protein: CASSLLGQGKETQYF. DNA of the CDR3: TGTGCCAGCAGCTTGCTGGGACAGGGGAAGGAGACCCAGTACTTC.

CDR3 in DNA: TGCAGTGCTAGAGAGGCGGGGGGGAACACAGATACGCAGTATTTT. Residues: CSAREAGGNTDTQYF. The V and J genes are TRBV20-1 and TRBJ2-3, with 9 positions matching TRBD2. The CDR3 runs to 15 residues. J lost 2 bases, V lost 0 bases, and 3 bases had no gene match. Germline V gives CDR1 DFQATT, CDR2 SNEGSKA (reference sequence).

The chain uses TRBV20-1 and TRBJ1-5; 9 nucleotides line up with TRBD1. Germline V gene sequence: CDR1 DFQATT, CDR2 SNEGSKA (reference sequence). CDR3 length: 13 residues. The trim removed 6 bases at V and 10 bases at J, leaving 10 bases unmatched. In DNA, the CDR3 is TGCAGTGCCTCACGACAGGGGGTCGGCCCCCAGCATTTT. This encodes CSASRQGVGPQHF.

The chain carries TRBV20-1 and TRBJ2-5; D possibly corresponds to TRBD2 (6 bases). With 4 bases removed from V and 3 bases from J, the gap between germline ends came to 15 bases. The CDR3 totals 14 residues. The germline CDR1 and CDR2 sequences are DFQATT and SNEGSKA (reference sequence). The CDR3 loop reads CSAIPGGVEETQYF. The CDR3 coding sequence is TGCAGTGCTATCCCCGGGGGAGTAGAAGAGACCCAGTACTTC.

This clonotype was detected once. The chain couples TRBV4-1 to TRBJ2-5; D perhaps matches TRBD1 (6 bases). The DNA end is more similar to TRBJ2-7, so the J call may be wrong. The CDR3 runs 17 residues. CDR1 MGHRA and CDR2 YSYEKL come from the germline V gene. The CDR3 region has the DNA TGCGCCAGCAGCCAAGAACCAGGGGACCGGACCTTGTACGAGCAGTACTTC. Protein sequence: CASSQEPGDRTLYEQYF.

The V call is TRBV20-1, the J call TRBJ2-2, with a weak D call TRBD2 (6 bases). The CDR3 is 16 residues long. Looked up from germline, CDR1 is DFQATT and CDR2 is SNEGSKA (reference sequence). V dropped 1 base and J dropped 3 bases, with 15 bases sitting between them. CDR3 in amino acids: CSARVVAQRDTGELFF. The CDR3 DNA follows: TGCAGTGCTAGAGTCGTTGCGCAGCGGGACACCGGGGAGCTGTTTTTT.

V is TRBV5-1 and J is TRBJ2-1, with 11 positions matching TRBD1. The CDR3 spans 16 residues. Germline V gene lookup returns CDR1 SGHRS and CDR2 YFSETQ. Germline trimming cut 0 bases from V and 6 bases from J; bases unmatched to any gene: 5. CDR3 sequence (DNA): TGCGCCAGCAGCTTGGGACCGGGACAGGGGGGCAATGAGCAGTTCTTC. It specifies CASSLGPGQGGNEQFF.

This clonotype has more than one count but fewer than ten. V is TRBV24-1 and J is TRBJ2-3; 9 bases fit TRBD2. Per the germline V gene, CDR1 is KGHDR and CDR2 is SFDVKD. This CDR3 comprises 15 residues. The trim removed 5 bases at V and 0 bases at J, leaving 2 bases unmatched. DNA for the CDR3: TGTGCCACCAGTGTTCTAGCGGGGAGCACAGATACGCAGTATTTT. It yields the protein CATSVLAGSTDTQYF.

J is TRBJ2-5 and V is TRBV9; 9 bases match TRBD2. CDR1 and CDR2 from the germline V gene are SGDLS and YYNGEE. The CDR3 contains 18 residues. After removal of 0 bases from V and 1 base from J, the junction contained 10 bases not matched to a gene. The CDR3 coding sequence is TGTGCCAGCAGCGTAGGGGGACTGGCTAGCGGGGCCCAAGAGACCCAGTACTTC. Protein product: CASSVGGLASGAQETQYF.

This CDR3 is CASSQVRGGSHGYTF. CDR3 bases: TGCGCCAGCAGCCAAGTTCGAGGGGGATCTCATGGCTACACCTTC. The chain links TRBV4-1 to TRBJ1-2; weak D call: TRBD1 (6 bases). The V gene lost 1 base and the J gene lost 6 bases, with 15 bases spanning the gap. The CDR3 sequence is 15 residues long. CDR1 MGHRA and CDR2 YSYEKL come from the germline V gene.

This sequence joins TRBV2 and TRBJ2-5, with D maybe TRBD1 (6 bases). Germline CDR1 reads SNHLY; CDR2 reads FYNNEI. The length of the CDR3 is 14 residues. V lost 6 bases and J 13 bases, leaving 24 bases between the germline ends. The CDR3 reads CASRRPQQGLRWYF. The CDR3, as DNA: TGTGCCAGCAGACGCCCTCAACAGGGCCTACGGTGGTACTTC.

This clonotype was recorded at least ten times. The chain has TRBV7-3 and TRBJ2-2; D is ambiguous. Per germline, CDR1 SGHTA and CDR2 FQGTGA. The CDR3 runs 13 residues. V was pared by 5 bases and J by 6 bases, with 10 bases between. The CDR3 sequence: CASSPVGSGELFF. The CDR3 region has the DNA TGTGCCAGCAGCCCGGTGGGCTCCGGGGAGCTGTTTTTT.

Regarding this clonotype: Germline is not matched at one junction end, which may reflect a read error. The chain has TRBV6-5 and TRBJ2-7; possibly TRBD1 for D (5 bases). The CDR3 is made up of 12 amino acids. Germline CDR1 reads MNHEY; CDR2 reads SVGAGI. DNA for the CDR3: TGTGCCGGCAGTTACCAGGGCTACGAGCAGTACTTC. Its translation is CAGSYQGYEQYF.

This chain links TRBV19 with TRBJ2-4; 8 nucleotides match TRBD2. The CDR3 runs to 16 residues. J gave up 0 bases and V 6 bases, and 7 bases lay outside the gene matches. CDR1 and CDR2 from the germline V gene are LNHDA and SQIVND (reference sequence). CDR3 in amino acids: CASRPSGQLAKNIQYF. In nucleotides, the CDR3 is TGTGCCAGTAGACCTAGCGGGCAGCTAGCCAAAAACATTCAGTACTTC.

Comment on this clonotype: A single base separates this from a much larger clone, so it may be a read error. The rearrangement links TRBV11-1 to TRBJ2-5; 9 nucleotides align to TRBD1. The CDR3 spans 16 residues. Germline CDR1 reads SGHAT; CDR2 reads FQDESV (reference sequence). CDR3 amino acids: CAGSLLAGTGRETQYF. The DNA of the CDR3 is TGTGCCGGCAGCCTACTAGCCGGGACAGGGAGAGAGACCCAGTACTTC. Full variable domain (rest looked up from reference TRBV11-1 and TRBJ2-5): EAEVAQSPRYKITEKSQAVAFWCDPISGHATLYWYRQILGQGPELLVQFQDESVVDDSQLPKDRFSAERLKGVDSTLKIQPAELGDSAMYLCAGSLLAGTGRETQYFGPGTRLLVL.

This clonotype occurred a few times. This chain connects TRBV11-2 to TRBJ2-1; a weak D match, TRBD2 (7 bases). Looked up from germline, CDR1 is SGHAT and CDR2 is FQNNGV. CDR3 size: 17 residues. Trimming cost V 2 bases and J 0 bases, with 14 bases left between them. The CDR3 loop reads CASSLHTGGLSYNEQFF. CDR3 nucleotides: TGTGCCAGCAGCTTACACACCGGGGGGCTCTCCTACAATGAGCAGTTCTTC.